The clone carrying this T cell receptor beta chain was picked up many times. The CDR3 length is 13 residues. The V gene's germline CDR1 is ENHRY and CDR2 SYGVKD. J was trimmed by 9 bases and V by 10 bases; bases with no gene match: 12. The authors ran a second PCR of about 6 to 12 cycles using a sample-barcoded 5' primer and a J-beta primer mix. MiXCR, applied by TCRdb to the 5' RACE reads, yields one record per CDR3 protein. This sample has under 2 million distinct CDR3 sequences, with 30% to 40% found just once. The record originates from a study of blood T cells in healthy people across ages. The V gene is TRBV10-3, the J gene TRBJ2-1; 7 bases are a match to TRBD2. The material sequenced was blood. The TCR was taken from a woman aged 25 to 39 in good health. The CDR3 region has the DNA TGTGCCACCGGGACTACCACCGTTGTTGAGCAGTTCTTC. Amino acids: CATGTTTVVEQFF.